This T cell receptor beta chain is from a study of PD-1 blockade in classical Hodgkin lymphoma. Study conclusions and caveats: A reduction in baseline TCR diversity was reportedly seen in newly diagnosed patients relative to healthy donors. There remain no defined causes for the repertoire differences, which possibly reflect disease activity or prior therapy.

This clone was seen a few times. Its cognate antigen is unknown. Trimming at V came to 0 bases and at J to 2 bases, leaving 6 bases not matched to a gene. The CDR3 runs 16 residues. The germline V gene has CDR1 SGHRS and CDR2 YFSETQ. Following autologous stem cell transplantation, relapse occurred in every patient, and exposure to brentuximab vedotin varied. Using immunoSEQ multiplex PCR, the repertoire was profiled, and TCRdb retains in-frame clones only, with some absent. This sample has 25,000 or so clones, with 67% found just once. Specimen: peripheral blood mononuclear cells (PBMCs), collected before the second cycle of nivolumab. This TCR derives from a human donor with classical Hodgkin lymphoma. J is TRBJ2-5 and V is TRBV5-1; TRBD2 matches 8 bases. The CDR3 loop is CASSLGAAGEQETQYF. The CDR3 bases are TGCGCCAGCAGCTTGGGCGCAGCGGGGGAACAAGAGACCCAGTACTTC.